A selection of T cell receptor beta chains follows, all from one sample in a study of OX40 agonist ivuxolimab in advanced cancers. Generated by immunoSEQ multiplex PCR, the TCRdb table keeps only in-frame clones and is missing some. The repertoire holds over 50,000 clones, with around 89% as singletons. This sample comprised CD4+ or CD8+ T cells sorted from blood, obtained in a trial of the OX40 agonist ivuxolimab. The receptors derive from an adult with an advanced solid tumor such as melanoma, head and neck, liver or kidney cancer. Both conserved end residues are part of each CDR3. The D gene is left open where the match is weak. Some rows mark clone size as missing; the rest say once, few, many or name a class of expanded clone.

j_gene | v_gene | abundance | d_gene | CDR3nt | CDR3aa
TRBJ2-3 | TRBV7-3 | once | . | TGTGCCAGCAGCCTAAGCCCAGATACGCAGTATTTT | CASSLSPDTQYF
TRBJ2-3 | TRBV28 | . | TRBD1 | TGTGCCAGCAGTGCCAACAGGGGTGCAGATACGCAGTATTTT | CASSANRGADTQYF
TRBJ2-3 | TRBV11-1 | . | . | TGTGCCAGCAGCAGGTACAGGGTTGACACAGATACGCAGTATTTT | CASSRYRVDTDTQYF
TRBJ1-2 | TRBV6-1 | . | . | TGTGCCAGCAGTGAAGAGGCAGGAGACCCACTAAGTTTC | CASSEEAGDPLSF
TRBJ2-1 | TRBV19 | . | . | TGTGCCAGCGGCATAGGTGGGCAGTTCTTC | CASGIGGQFF
TRBJ2-5 | TRBV11-1 | . | . | TGTGCCAGCAGCTTAGCAGGAGGTTTTGAAGAGACCCAGTACTTC | CASSLAGGFEETQYF
TRBJ2-2 | TRBV10-2 | . | TRBD1 | TGCGCCAGCCGGGACAGGGACACCGGGGAGCTGTTTTTT | CASRDRDTGELFF
TRBJ2-3 | TRBV7-3 | . | . | TGTGCCAGCAGCTTAGAGCGCGCGGGACCCGTATTGGAAGATACGCAGTATTTT | CASSLERAGPVLEDTQYF
TRBJ1-5 | TRBV7-2 | . | . | TGTGCCAGCAGCGCCCTAAATCAGCCCCAGCATTTT | CASSALNQPQHF
TRBJ1-5 | TRBV18 | . | . | TGTGCCAGCTCACCATACGAAACTGATAGCAATCAGCCCCAGCATTTT | CASSPYETDSNQPQHF
TRBJ2-1 | TRBV29-1 | . | TRBD2 | TGCAGCGTGCAGCGGGGGTACAATGAGCAGTTCTTC | CSVQRGYNEQFF
TRBJ2-3 | TRBV27 | . | TRBD2 | TGTGCCACGCAGCGGGGGAGCACAGATACGCAGTATTTT | CATQRGSTDTQYF
TRBJ2-7 | TRBV9 | . | TRBD1 | TGTGCCAGCAGCGTAGGGGACAGGGACTACGAGCAGTACTTC | CASSVGDRDYEQYF
TRBJ1-4 | TRBV5-6 | . | . | TGTGCCAGCAGCTTCGGAACAGGGAAAAAACTGTTTTTT | CASSFGTGKKLFF
TRBJ2-2 | TRBV7-8 | . | TRBD2 | TGTGCCAGCAGCGCCGGACTAGCGGTGTCCACCGGGGAGCTGTTTTTT | CASSAGLAVSTGELFF
TRBJ1-2 | TRBV5-1 | . | . | TGCGCCAGCAGCTTGGGCGGCCCGGGGGACAACAATGGCTACACCTTC | CASSLGGPGDNNGYTF
TRBJ1-1 | TRBV4-3 | . | . | TGCGCCAGCAGCCAAGAGAGGTCGGGGCAGCAAGCTTTCTTT | CASSQERSGQQAFF
TRBJ2-3 | TRBV2 | . | TRBD2 | TGTGCCAGCAGACTAGCGGGAGGGGGCACAGATACGCAGTATTTT | CASRLAGGGTDTQYF
TRBJ1-2 | TRBV19 | . | . | TGTGCCAGGCTACCGGACCCCAAGCCCGATGGCTACACCTTC | CARLPDPKPDGYTF
TRBJ1-1 | TRBV19 | . | TRBD1 | TGTGCCAGTAGTCCACTGGGGACAGGACCACCCAGAGCTTTCTTT | CASSPLGTGPPRAFF
TRBJ2-5 | TRBV18 | . | . | TGTGCCAGCTCACCATCTGGGGCCGGGAGAGAGACCCAGTACTTC | CASSPSGAGRETQYF
TRBJ2-7 | TRBV4-2 | . | TRBD1 | TGTGCCAGCAGCCAAGGGGGGACAGTCTCCTACGAGCAGTACTTC | CASSQGGTVSYEQYF
TRBJ2-2 | TRBV6-4 | . | . | TGTGCCAGCAGTGGCGGGAACACCGGGGAGCTGTTTTTT | CASSGGNTGELFF